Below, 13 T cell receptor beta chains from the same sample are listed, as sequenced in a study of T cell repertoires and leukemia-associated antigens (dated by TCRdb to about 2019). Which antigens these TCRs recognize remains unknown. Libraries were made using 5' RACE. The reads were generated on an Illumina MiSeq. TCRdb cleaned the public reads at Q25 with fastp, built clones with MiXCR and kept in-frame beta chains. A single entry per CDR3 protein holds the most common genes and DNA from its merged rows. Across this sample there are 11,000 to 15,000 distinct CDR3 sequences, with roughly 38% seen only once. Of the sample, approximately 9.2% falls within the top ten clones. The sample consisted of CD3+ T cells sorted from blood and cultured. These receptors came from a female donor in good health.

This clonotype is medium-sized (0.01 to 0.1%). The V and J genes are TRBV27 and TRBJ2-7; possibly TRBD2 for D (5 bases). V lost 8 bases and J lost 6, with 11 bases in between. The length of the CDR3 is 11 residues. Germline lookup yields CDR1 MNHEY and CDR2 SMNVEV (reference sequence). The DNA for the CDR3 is TGTGCCAGCGAAGGCAGCGGCGAGCAGTACTTC. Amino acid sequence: CASEGSGEQYF.

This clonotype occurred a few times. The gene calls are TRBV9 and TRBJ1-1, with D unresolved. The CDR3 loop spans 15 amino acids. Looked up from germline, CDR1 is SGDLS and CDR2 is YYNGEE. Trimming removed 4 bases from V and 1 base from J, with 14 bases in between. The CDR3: CASSSSPDPNTEAFF. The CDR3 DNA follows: TGTGCCAGCAGCTCGAGTCCTGATCCGAACACTGAAGCTTTCTTT.

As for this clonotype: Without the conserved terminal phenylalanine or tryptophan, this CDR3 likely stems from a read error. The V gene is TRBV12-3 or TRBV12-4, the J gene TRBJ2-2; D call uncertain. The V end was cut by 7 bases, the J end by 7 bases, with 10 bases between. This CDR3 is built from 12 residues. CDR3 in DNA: TGTGCCAGCATTTCATCCAGCGGGGAGCTGTTTTCT. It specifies CASISSSGELFS.

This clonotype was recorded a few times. In DNA, the CDR3 is TGTGCCAGCAGTCCGTATGTCGGTAATGAAAAACTGTTTTTT. It specifies CASSPYVGNEKLFF. This chain links TRBV12-3 or TRBV12-4 with TRBJ1-4; D gene uncertain. The CDR3 is 14 amino acids. V lost 5 bases and J 4 bases, leaving 11 bases between the germline ends.

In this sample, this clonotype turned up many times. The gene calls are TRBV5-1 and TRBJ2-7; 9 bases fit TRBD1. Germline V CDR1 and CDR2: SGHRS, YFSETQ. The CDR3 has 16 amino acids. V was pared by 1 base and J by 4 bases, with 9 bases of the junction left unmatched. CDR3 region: CASSLISGTGSYEQYF. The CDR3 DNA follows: TGCGCCAGCAGCTTGATCTCTGGGACAGGGTCTTACGAGCAGTACTTC. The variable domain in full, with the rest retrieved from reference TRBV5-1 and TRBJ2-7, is KAGVTQTPRYLIKTRGQQVTLSCSPISGHRSVSWYQQTPGQGLQFLFEYFSETQRNKGNFPGRFSGRQFSNSRSEMNVSTLELGDSALYLCASSLISGTGSYEQYFGPGTRLTVT.

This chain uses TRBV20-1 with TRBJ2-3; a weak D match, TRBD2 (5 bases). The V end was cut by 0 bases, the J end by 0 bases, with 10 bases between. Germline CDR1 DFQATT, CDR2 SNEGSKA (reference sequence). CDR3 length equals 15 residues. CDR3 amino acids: CSARDSGRSTDTQYF. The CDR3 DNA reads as TGCAGTGCTAGAGATTCTGGGAGAAGCACAGATACGCAGTATTTT.

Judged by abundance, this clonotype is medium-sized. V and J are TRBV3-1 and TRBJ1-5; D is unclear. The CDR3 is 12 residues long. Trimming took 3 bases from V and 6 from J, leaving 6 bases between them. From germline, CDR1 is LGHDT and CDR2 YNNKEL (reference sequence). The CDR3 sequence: CASSQASQPQHF. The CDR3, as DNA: TGTGCCAGCAGCCAGGCGAGTCAGCCCCAGCATTTT. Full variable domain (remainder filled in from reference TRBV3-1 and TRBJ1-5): DTAVSQTPKYLVTQMGNDKSIKCEQNLGHDTMYWYKQDSKKFLKIMFSYNNKELIINETVPNRFSPKSPDKAHLNLHINSLELGDSAVYFCASSQASQPQHFGDGTRLSIL.

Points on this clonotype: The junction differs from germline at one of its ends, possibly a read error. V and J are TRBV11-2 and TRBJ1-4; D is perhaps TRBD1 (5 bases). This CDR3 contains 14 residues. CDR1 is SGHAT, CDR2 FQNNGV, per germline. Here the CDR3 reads CAGRATGGRGKLFF. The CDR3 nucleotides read TGTGCCGGCAGGGCGACCGGGGGGAGGGGAAAACTGTTTTTT.

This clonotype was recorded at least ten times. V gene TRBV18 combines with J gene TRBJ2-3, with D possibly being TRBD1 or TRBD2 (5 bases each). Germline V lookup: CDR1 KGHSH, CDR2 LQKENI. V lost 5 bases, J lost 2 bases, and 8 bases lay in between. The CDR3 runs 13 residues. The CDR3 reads CASSRDHTDTQYF. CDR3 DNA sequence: TGTGCCAGCTCAAGGGACCACACAGATACGCAGTATTTT.

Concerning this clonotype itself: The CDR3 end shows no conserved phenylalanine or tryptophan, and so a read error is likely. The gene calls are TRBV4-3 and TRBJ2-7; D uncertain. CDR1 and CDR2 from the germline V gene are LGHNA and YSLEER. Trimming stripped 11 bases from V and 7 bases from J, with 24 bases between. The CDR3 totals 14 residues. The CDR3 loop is CAGSIDGSSGEQYL. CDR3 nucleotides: TGCGCCGGTAGCATAGATGGGTCATCTGGAGAGCAGTACCTC.

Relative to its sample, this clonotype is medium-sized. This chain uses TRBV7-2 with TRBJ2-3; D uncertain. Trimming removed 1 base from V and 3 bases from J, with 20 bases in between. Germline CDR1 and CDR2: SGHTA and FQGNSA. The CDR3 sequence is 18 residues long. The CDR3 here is CASSLDLFGAIGTDTQYF. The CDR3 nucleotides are TGTGCCAGCAGCTTAGACCTCTTCGGTGCGATCGGGACAGATACGCAGTATTTT. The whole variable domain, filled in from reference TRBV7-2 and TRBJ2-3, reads GAGVSQSPSNKVTEKGKDVELRCDPISGHTALYWYRQSLGQGLEFLIYFQGNSAPDKSGLPSDRFSAERTGGSVSTLTIQRTQQEDSAVYLCASSLDLFGAIGTDTQYFGPGTRLTVL.

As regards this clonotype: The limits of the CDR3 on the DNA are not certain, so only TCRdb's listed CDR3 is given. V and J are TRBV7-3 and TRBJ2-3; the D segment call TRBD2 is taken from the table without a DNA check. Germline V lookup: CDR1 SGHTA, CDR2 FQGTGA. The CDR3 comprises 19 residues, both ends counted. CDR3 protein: CASSFYICSASGDTDTQYF.

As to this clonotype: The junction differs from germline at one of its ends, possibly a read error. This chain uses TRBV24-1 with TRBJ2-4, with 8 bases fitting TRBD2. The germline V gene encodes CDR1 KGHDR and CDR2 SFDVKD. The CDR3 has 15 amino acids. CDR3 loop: CATSDPETSADMQYF. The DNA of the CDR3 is TGTGCTACCAGTGACCCTGAGACTAGCGCGGACATGCAGTACTTC.